The present entry profiles one T cell receptor beta chain with its context. This record comes from a study of blood T cell repertoires in COVID-19. The CDR3 has 22 amino acids. With 5 bases clipped from V and 2 bases from J, the junction kept 24 bases outside the gene matches. From germline, CDR1 is MNHNY and CDR2 SVGAGI (reference sequence). The table came from immunoSEQ multiplex PCR; TCRdb's copy has only in-frame clones and leaves some out. In the table there are around 77,000 clones, over 75% of which are singletons. The V gene is TRBV6-6, the J gene TRBJ2-1; 10 positions match TRBD2. This clonotype was sampled from a man between 65 and 85 years old with active or convalescent COVID-19. Sequencing was carried out using peripheral blood. CDR3 DNA: TGTGCCAGCAGTCTACGCCGGACTAGCGGAAAACAACGCGAAGGTACCTACAATGAGCAGTTCTTC. Translation gives CASSLRRTSGKQREGTYNEQFF.